These 32 T cell receptor beta chains share one sample of origin, sequenced in a study of control samples from healthy donors and cancer patients. Using immunoSEQ multiplex PCR, the repertoire was profiled, and TCRdb retains in-frame clones only, with some absent. The table lists around 76,000 clones, roughly 89% of them singletons. The sample was PBMCs. These receptors were collected from a woman aged 45-59 years with colorectal cancer.

The rearrangement links TRBV6-2 or TRBV6-3 to TRBJ2-7; the match to TRBD2 covers 12 bases. Per the germline V gene, CDR1 is MNHEY and CDR2 is SVGEGT. The CDR3 contains 17 residues. J was trimmed by 1 base and V by 0 bases; bases with no gene match: 4. As DNA, the CDR3 is TGTGCCAGCAGTTACTCTACTAGCGGGGGGAGATCCTACGAGCAGTACGTC. This translates into CASSYSTSGGRSYEQYV.

The chain couples TRBV12-3 or TRBV12-4 to TRBJ1-2; D is undetermined. The CDR3 covers 13 residues. V was trimmed by 5 bases and J by 3 bases, leaving 10 bases between them. CDR3 coding DNA: TGTGCCAGCAGTCCCTTGGGATACTATGGCTACACCTTC. The encoded protein is CASSPLGYYGYTF.

The chain recombines TRBV5-1 with TRBJ2-3; 10 nucleotides line up with TRBD2. Germline values: CDR1 SGHRS, CDR2 YFSETQ. The CDR3 length is 15 residues. V lost 4 bases, J lost 5 bases, and 7 bases stayed unmatched. CDR3 DNA: TGCGCCAGCAGCGGCAGCGGGGGGGCTGGAGATACGCAGTATTTT. Translating gives CASSGSGGAGDTQYF.

This clone showed up just once. J is TRBJ1-4 and V is TRBV15, with 7 bases matching TRBD1. V shed 3 bases, J shed 5 bases, and the junction held 3 bases outside the gene matches. Germline CDR1 reads LNHNV; CDR2 reads YYDKDF (reference sequence). The CDR3 contains 14 residues. CDR3 sequence (DNA): TGTGCCACCAGCAGGGGACAGAGAAATGAAAAACTGTTTTTT. Residues: CATSRGQRNEKLFF.

The gene calls are TRBV5-6 and TRBJ1-6; unclear D gene. Germline assignment: CDR1 SGHDT and CDR2 YYEEEE. The CDR3 runs 13 residues. V shed 0 bases and J shed 8 bases, with 6 bases lying between them. The CDR3 DNA reads TGTGCCAGCAGCTTGGGGGAGGATTCACCCCTCCACTTT. As protein: CASSLGEDSPLHF.

This sequence joins TRBV4-1 and TRBJ2-5; the match to TRBD2 covers 7 bases. V lost 1 base to trimming and J lost 5 bases; unmatched junction nucleotides: 13. Per the germline V gene, CDR1 is MGHRA and CDR2 is YSYEKL. This CDR3 region has 17 residues. CDR3 bases: TGCGCCAGCAGCCAAGTCTTAACGGGCCGGCGGGGGGAGACCCAGTACTTC. Amino acid sequence: CASSQVLTGRRGETQYF.

V gene TRBV18 combines with J gene TRBJ2-2; D might be TRBD1 or TRBD2, each matching 5 bases. CDR1 is KGHSH and CDR2 is LQKENI in the germline V gene. Trimming removed 3 bases from V and 0 bases from J, with 14 bases in between. CDR3 length equals 17 residues. CDR3 sequence: CASSPLLGPSNTGELFF. For the CDR3, the DNA is TGTGCCAGCTCACCTTTACTGGGACCATCGAACACCGGGGAGCTGTTTTTT.

The rearrangement links TRBV6-6 to TRBJ2-7, with 9 bases aligning to TRBD1. The CDR3 loop spans 14 amino acids. Per the germline V gene, CDR1 is MNHNY and CDR2 is SVGAGI (reference sequence). V gave up 6 bases and J gave up 2 bases; unmatched junction bases: 5. CDR3 DNA: TGTGCCAGCAGGGGACAGGGCGGGCCCTACGAGCAGTACGTC. Encoded protein: CASRGQGGPYEQYV.

The chain is built from TRBV5-1 and TRBJ2-2; D possibly matches TRBD1 or TRBD2 (5 bases each). With 1 base removed from V and 1 base from J, the gap between germline ends came to 14 bases. CDR1 is SGHRS and CDR2 is YFSETQ in the germline V gene. This CDR3 contains 17 residues. CDR3 nucleotides: TGCGCCAGCAGCTTGTCGGGGACCCCAAAGAACACCGGGGAGCTGTTTTTT. Translation gives CASSLSGTPKNTGELFF.

This clone was observed a handful of times. The chain carries TRBV24-1 and TRBJ2-1; D assignment may be TRBD1 or TRBD2 (6 bases each). Per the germline V gene, CDR1 is KGHDR and CDR2 is SFDVKD. The CDR3 is made up of 16 amino acids. Trimming removed 5 bases at V and 12 bases at J, with 25 bases between. CDR3 amino acids: CATSAVGGRSNFGQFF. CDR3 sequence (DNA): TGTGCCACCAGTGCCGTGGGGGGCCGTTCTAACTTCGGGCAGTTCTTC.

By sample share, this clone is medium-sized. This sequence joins TRBV6-5 and TRBJ2-7; possibly TRBD1 for D (5 bases). CDR3 length equals 14 residues. Trimming stripped 5 bases from V and 1 base from J, with 12 bases between. Germline-derived CDR1 and CDR2 are MNHEY and SVGAGI. The CDR3 DNA sequence: TGTGCCAGCAGTCAGGCCGGACATTCCTACGAGCAGTACGTC. Translated: CASSQAGHSYEQYV.

The chain carries TRBV30 and TRBJ1-6, with D possibly being TRBD1 (5 bases). The CDR3 has 14 residues. Germline V gene lookup returns CDR1 GTSNPN and CDR2 SVGIG (reference sequence). Trimming pared 3 bases from V and 9 bases from J, leaving 15 bases between. CDR3 in amino acids: CAWRADTEISPLHF. In DNA, the CDR3 is TGTGCCTGGAGGGCGGACACAGAAATTTCACCCCTCCACTTT.

The rearrangement links TRBV4-3 to TRBJ2-2; D is possibly TRBD2 (5 bases). The CDR3 runs 15 residues. The germline CDR1 and CDR2 sequences are LGHNA and YSLEER. The V gene lost 0 bases and the J gene lost 6 bases, with 11 bases spanning the gap. CDR3 DNA sequence: TGCGCCAGCAGCCAAGAACGCGGTAGCGCCGGGGAGCTGTTTTTT. Protein sequence: CASSQERGSAGELFF.

The gene calls are TRBV18 and TRBJ1-3; 10 nucleotides match TRBD1. The ends lost 5 bases at V and 2 bases at J; junction bases unmatched: 3. CDR3 length: 15 residues. CDR1 and CDR2 (germline): KGHSH, LQKENI. DNA for the CDR3: TGTGCCAGCTCAACCGGACAGGGGGCTGGAAACACCATATATTTT. The encoded protein is CASSTGQGAGNTIYF. Supplemented by reference TRBV18 and TRBJ1-3, the full variable domain reads NAGVMQNPRHLVRRRGQEARLRCSPMKGHSHVYWYRQLPEEGLKFMVYLQKENIIDESGMPKERFSAEFPKEGPSILRIQQVVRGDSAAYFCASSTGQGAGNTIYFGEGSWLTVV.

The count of this clone is one. The chain recombines TRBV6-5 with TRBJ2-7; D possibly matches TRBD1 or TRBD2 (5 bases each). Germline CDR1 MNHEY, CDR2 SVGAGI. V lost 3 bases and J lost 6, with 12 bases in between. The CDR3 is made up of 13 amino acids. The CDR3 sequence: CASSYTGGGEQYV. CDR3 DNA sequence: TGTGCCAGCAGTTATACAGGTGGGGGCGAGCAGTACGTC.

J is TRBJ1-2 and V is TRBV7-8; D is possibly TRBD1 (6 bases). V lost 5 bases to trimming and J lost 7 bases, with 20 bases between them. CDR1 SGHVS and CDR2 FQNEAQ come from the germline V gene. The CDR3 spans 15 residues. The CDR3 DNA is TGTGCCAGCAGCCCCTACCCCGGGACAAATGGTGGCTACACCTTC. Its translation is CASSPYPGTNGGYTF.

The genes are TRBV10-1 and TRBJ2-5; perhaps TRBD2 as D (7 bases). In germline, CDR1 is WNHNN, CDR2 SYGVQD (reference sequence). Trimming stripped 0 bases from V and 2 bases from J, with 16 bases between. The CDR3 extends over 17 amino acids. The CDR3 is CASSESRGGAWQETQYF. The CDR3 DNA is TGCGCCAGCAGTGAGTCAAGGGGGGGCGCGTGGCAAGAGACCCAGTACTTC.

The chain links TRBV6-1 to TRBJ1-2; D not resolved. This CDR3 is 14 amino acids long. CDR1 and CDR2 (germline): MNHNS, SASEGT. Between the trimmed V and J ends, which lost 2 bases and 3 bases, there was a span of 10 bases. Written as DNA, the CDR3 is TGTGCCAGCAGTGAAATGAGGCGGGACTATGGCTACACCTTC. This gives the protein CASSEMRRDYGYTF.

The chain joins TRBV4-3 to TRBJ2-2; 8 nucleotides match TRBD1. The V segment lost 2 bases and the J segment 1 base; nucleotides outside the gene matches: 15. This CDR3 has 20 amino acids. From germline, CDR1 is LGHNA and CDR2 YSLEER. CDR3 amino acids: CASSQRGGRGRLRNTGELFF. Written as DNA, the CDR3 is TGCGCCAGCAGCCAACGAGGAGGCAGGGGGCGCTTACGGAACACCGGGGAGCTGTTTTTT.

This clone was counted once. The chain uses TRBV18 and TRBJ1-1; 7 nucleotides match TRBD1. CDR3 length: 13 residues. Trimming took 6 bases from V and 1 from J; bases not matched to a gene: 2. Germline V gene sequence: CDR1 KGHSH, CDR2 LQKENI. CDR3 nucleotides: TGTGCCAGCTCTCGGGACAGGAACACTGAAGCTTTCTTT. It is translated as CASSRDRNTEAFF.

The chain uses TRBV4-3 and TRBJ2-6; 7 bases agree with TRBD1. This CDR3 contains 19 residues. Germline V CDR1 and CDR2: LGHNA, YSLEER. V lost 0 bases to trimming and J lost 0 bases; unmatched junction nucleotides: 8. The CDR3 here is CASSQDTGQRYSGANVLTF. For the CDR3, the DNA is TGCGCCAGCAGCCAAGATACGGGACAGAGATACTCTGGGGCCAACGTCCTGACTTTC.

This chain joins TRBV24-1 and TRBJ1-2; D is ambiguous. The CDR3 runs to 14 residues. The germline V gene encodes CDR1 KGHDR and CDR2 SFDVKD. V was cut by 1 base and J by 3 bases, with 8 bases left in between. The DNA of the CDR3 is TGTGCCACCAGTGATTTACGATGGGACTATGGCTACACCTTC. Translating gives CATSDLRWDYGYTF.

This rearrangement joins TRBV4-1 to TRBJ1-2; possible D gene TRBD1, 6 bases. The CDR3 sequence is 13 residues long. From germline, CDR1 is MGHRA and CDR2 YSYEKL. Trimming shortened V by 1 base and J by 8 bases, and 11 bases separated the two germline ends. CDR3 DNA sequence: TGCGCCAGCAGCCAAGGTGGGGGGCAAGGCTACACCTTC. Residues: CASSQGGGQGYTF.

This clone was recorded only once. The chain carries TRBV18 and TRBJ2-7, with TRBD1 matching over 10 bases. With 2 bases clipped from V and 4 bases from J, the junction kept 11 bases outside the gene matches. The CDR3 is made up of 17 amino acids. Per germline, CDR1 KGHSH and CDR2 LQKENI. The CDR3 here is CASSPRPGTGALYEQYV. Written as DNA, the CDR3 is TGTGCCAGCTCACCAAGGCCGGGGACAGGGGCTTTGTACGAGCAGTACGTC.

The chain uses TRBV6-1 and TRBJ2-2; 7 bases align to TRBD1. Germline V gene sequence: CDR1 MNHNS, CDR2 SASEGT. The V segment lost 3 bases and the J segment 6 bases; nucleotides outside the gene matches: 10. The CDR3 runs 16 residues. CDR3: CASSDFRGKRAGELFF. CDR3 DNA: TGTGCCAGCAGTGATTTCAGGGGGAAGAGGGCCGGGGAGCTGTTTTTT.

The J gene is TRBJ1-4, the V gene TRBV28; no definite D call. Trimming left V 5 bases short and J 0 bases short, with 7 bases between. The CDR3 spans 14 residues. CDR1 MDHEN and CDR2 SYDVKM come from the germline V gene. The CDR3, as DNA: TGTGCCAGCAGTGCGGACCCAACTAATGAAAAACTGTTTTTT. Its protein is CASSADPTNEKLFF.

The chain combines TRBV2 with TRBJ2-7; D is unresolved. CDR3 size: 12 residues. Germline V CDR1 and CDR2: SNHLY, FYNNEI. The germline V and J ends were trimmed by 6 bases and 4 bases, with 10 bases remaining between them. CDR3 in amino acids: CASSKDIYEQYV. In DNA form, the CDR3 reads TGTGCCAGCAGCAAAGACATTTACGAGCAGTACGTC.

The V gene is TRBV19, the J gene TRBJ2-1; the D gene is possibly TRBD2 (6 bases). The CDR3 runs to 15 residues. CDR1 LNHDA and CDR2 SQIVND come from the germline V gene (reference sequence). The V end lost 9 bases, the J end lost 0 bases, and 15 bases lay between the germline ends. CDR3: CASKGGVTSYNEQFF. The CDR3 nucleotides are TGTGCCAGCAAGGGAGGTGTTACCTCCTACAATGAGCAGTTCTTC.

The chain joins TRBV5-6 to TRBJ1-2; TRBD1 matches at 11 bases. CDR1 and CDR2 from the germline V gene are SGHDT and YYEEEE. Unmatched junction bases numbered 8, after V lost 2 bases and J lost 5 bases. The length of the CDR3 is 16 residues. The CDR3 protein is CASSFFTGQGVYGYTF. As DNA, the CDR3 is TGTGCCAGCAGCTTTTTTACGGGACAGGGGGTTTATGGCTACACCTTC.

This chain uses TRBV25-1 with TRBJ1-1; 10 nucleotides line up with TRBD1. The CDR3 runs to 14 residues. Germline trimming cut 6 bases from V and 0 bases from J; bases unmatched to any gene: 1. Germline V gives CDR1 MGHDK, CDR2 SYGVNS. The CDR3 here is CASRDRGVNTEAFF. The CDR3 DNA sequence: TGTGCCAGCAGGGACAGGGGGGTGAACACTGAAGCTTTCTTT.

The chain couples TRBV11-3 to TRBJ2-1; 10 positions match TRBD2. The J segment lost 7 bases and the V segment lost 5 bases, leaving 20 bases of the junction unmatched. CDR1 SGHNT and CDR2 YENEEA come from the germline V gene. CDR3 length equals 19 residues. CDR3 sequence: CASSPRQGASPSGGNEQFF. The CDR3 region has the DNA TGTGCCAGCAGCCCCCGGCAGGGGGCGAGTCCTAGCGGGGGAAATGAGCAGTTCTTC. Full variable domain (remainder filled in from reference TRBV11-3 and TRBJ2-1): EAGVVQSPRYKIIEKKQPVAFWCNPISGHNTLYWYLQNLGQGPELLIRYENEEAVDDSQLPKDRFSAERLKGVDSTLKIQPAELGDSAVYLCASSPRQGASPSGGNEQFFGPGTRLTVL.

This chain connects TRBV12-3 or TRBV12-4 to TRBJ2-7; D is uncertain. The V end was cut by 3 bases, the J end by 3 bases, with 6 bases between. The CDR3 has 12 amino acids. The CDR3 DNA follows: TGTGCCAGCAGTTTTGGCAGCTACGAGCAGTACGTC. Residues: CASSFGSYEQYV.